One sample yielded the 22 T cell receptor beta chains listed below, sequenced in a study of blood T cell repertoires in COVID-19. Method: immunoSEQ multiplex PCR; TCRdb's copy keeps in-frame clones and lacks some. The sample includes roughly 190,000 clones, around 83% seen only once; the top ten take 2.5% to 3.5%. The sample consisted of peripheral blood. The receptors originated from a man over 45 with active or convalescent COVID-19.

This clone is a singleton in its sample. The chain links TRBV11-2 to TRBJ2-2, with 7 bases aligning to TRBD2. The CDR3 totals 16 residues. The junction had 15 bases not matched to a gene; V was cut back by 8 bases and J by 6 bases. Germline loops: CDR1 SGHAT, CDR2 FQNNGV. CDR3 nucleotide sequence: TGTGCCAGCGGCCGCATCGGACTAGAAAAGGCCGGGGAGCTGTTTTTT. It codes for CASGRIGLEKAGELFF. Full variable domain (missing parts from reference TRBV11-2 and TRBJ2-2): EAGVAQSPRYKIIEKRQSVAFWCNPISGHATLYWYQQILGQGPKLLIQFQNNGVVDDSQLPKDRFSAERLKGVDSTLKIQPAKLEDSAVYLCASGRIGLEKAGELFFGEGSRLTVL.

The J gene is TRBJ2-6, the V gene TRBV7-8; 7 positions agree with TRBD2. Germline-derived CDR1 and CDR2 are SGHVS and FQNEAQ. Trimming at V came to 5 bases and at J to 0 bases, leaving 25 bases not matched to a gene. This CDR3 contains 23 residues. CDR3 in amino acids: CASSLRLAPGRALESSGANVLTF. Here the CDR3 DNA reads TGTGCCAGCAGCCTCAGACTAGCCCCAGGGAGGGCCCTCGAAAGCTCTGGGGCCAACGTCCTGACTTTC.

The V gene is TRBV11-2, the J gene TRBJ2-5, with D hard to call. V was shortened by 0 bases and J by 5 bases, with 4 bases between the two germline ends. Germline V CDR1 and CDR2: SGHAT, FQNNGV. This CDR3 comprises 12 residues. In DNA form, the CDR3 reads TGTGCCAGCAGCTTAGAGGCCGAGACCCAGTACTTC. This codes for CASSLEAETQYF.

The chain has TRBV19 and TRBJ2-5, with D possibly TRBD1 on 6 matching bases. The germline gives CDR1 LNHDA, CDR2 SQIVND (reference sequence). Trimming stripped 7 bases from V and 1 base from J, with 10 bases between. The CDR3 spans 13 residues. The CDR3 DNA reads as TGTGCCAGTACAGGGGCTATCCAAGAGACCCAGTACTTC. Protein: CASTGAIQETQYF.

J is TRBJ1-2 and V is TRBV5-4; no clear D gene. CDR1 and CDR2 (germline): SGHNT, YYREEE (reference sequence). The germline V and J ends were trimmed by 0 bases and 2 bases, with 8 bases remaining between them. CDR3 length: 14 residues. The CDR3: CASSLEQQNYGYTF. In DNA, the CDR3 is TGTGCCAGCAGCTTGGAACAGCAAAACTATGGCTACACCTTC.

The chain joins TRBV9 to TRBJ1-2; TRBD1 might be the D (5 bases). Germline CDR1 reads SGDLS; CDR2 reads YYNGEE. The CDR3 consists of 17 residues. V lost 4 bases to trimming and J lost 8 bases, with 27 bases between them. CDR3 in DNA: TGTGCCAGCAGCTTCCCTAGGAGGTCGGGGGGATCCTGGGGCTACACCTTC. This translates into CASSFPRRSGGSWGYTF.

This chain connects TRBV25-1 to TRBJ1-1; D is perhaps TRBD1 (5 bases). The CDR3 has 12 amino acids. The V gene's germline CDR1 is MGHDK and CDR2 SYGVNS. With 8 bases removed from V and 7 bases from J, the gap between germline ends came to 14 bases. CDR3 nucleotides: TGTGCCAGCGGTCGGGGGGACGGTGAAGCTTTCTTT. It specifies CASGRGDGEAFF.

The J gene is TRBJ2-1, the V gene TRBV10-3, with 8 bases aligning to TRBD2. In germline, CDR1 is ENHRY, CDR2 SYGVKD. V shed 6 bases, J shed 7 bases, and the junction held 11 bases outside the gene matches. There are 15 residues in the CDR3. CDR3 sequence (DNA): TGTGCCATCAGCCCCGGGGGGGCCAGGAAAAATGAGCAGTTCTTC. Residues: CAISPGGARKNEQFF.

The CDR3 DNA is TGTGCCAGCAGTTTATCGATGCGGGAGGGCCTATTGGGCGAGCAGTACTTC. It specifies CASSLSMREGLLGEQYF. The chain uses TRBV27 and TRBJ2-7, with TRBD2 matching 9 bases. Trimming cost V 0 bases and J 6 bases; bases outside gene matches: 12. The CDR3 extends over 17 amino acids. Germline V gene lookup returns CDR1 MNHEY and CDR2 SMNVEV (reference sequence).

The chain couples TRBV18 to TRBJ2-1; TRBD1 aligns across 11 bases. Germline V gives CDR1 KGHSH, CDR2 LQKENI. The CDR3 runs to 18 residues. V lost 4 bases and J lost 1; bases outside the gene matches: 9. Here the CDR3 reads CASSRGQGELRSYNEQFF. The CDR3, as DNA: TGTGCCAGCTCACGGGGACAGGGGGAACTGAGGTCCTACAATGAGCAGTTCTTC.

The chain uses TRBV4-2 and TRBJ2-3; 10 bases map to TRBD2. Germline V CDR1 and CDR2: LGHNA, YNFKEQ. V was clipped by 3 bases and J by 2 bases; unmatched bases: 8. The CDR3 totals 17 residues. CDR3 sequence (DNA): TGTGCCAGCAGCCAGGGAACAGCGGGAGGGGACACAGATACGCAGTATTTT. Its protein product is CASSQGTAGGDTDTQYF.

The chain is built from TRBV7-3 and TRBJ1-1; maybe TRBD1 (6 bases). CDR1 and CDR2 from the germline V gene are SGHTA and FQGTGA. The V gene lost 3 bases and the J gene lost 7 bases, with 15 bases spanning the gap. The CDR3 totals 14 residues. The CDR3 nucleotides are TGTGCCAGCAGCTTTACAGGGACCTCCCTTGAAGCTTTCTTT. Translating it yields CASSFTGTSLEAFF.

This sequence joins TRBV7-9 and TRBJ2-7; 8 bases line up with TRBD2. V lost 7 bases and J lost 2; bases outside the gene matches: 10. CDR1 SEHNR and CDR2 FQNEAQ come from the germline V gene (reference sequence). CDR3 length equals 15 residues. CDR3 in amino acids: CASNRPGGGTYEQYF. The CDR3 DNA is TGTGCCAGCAACCGACCGGGCGGGGGGACCTACGAGCAGTACTTC. Filled out from reference TRBV7-9 and TRBJ2-7, the complete variable domain reads DTGVSQNPRHKITKRGQNVTFRCDPISEHNRLYWYRQTLGQGPEFLTYFQNEAQLEKSRLLSDRFSAERPKGSFSTLEIQRTEQGDSAMYLCASNRPGGGTYEQYFGPGTRLTVT.

The J gene is TRBJ2-7, the V gene TRBV20-1; 11 bases are shared with TRBD2. Trimming at V came to 3 bases and at J to 1 base, leaving 5 bases not matched to a gene. This CDR3 has 15 amino acids. Germline-derived CDR1 and CDR2 are DFQATT and SNEGSKA (reference sequence). CDR3 coding DNA: TGCAGTGCTAGTGGGCTAGCGGGAGGATCCTACGAGCAGTACTTC. Encoded protein: CSASGLAGGSYEQYF.

This chain uses TRBV24-1 with TRBJ2-2; D perhaps matches TRBD2 (5 bases). Trimming pared 6 bases from V and 1 base from J, leaving 23 bases between. Germline values: CDR1 KGHDR, CDR2 SFDVKD. This CDR3 is built from 19 residues. The CDR3 DNA is TGTGCCACCAGTCCACAAAGAGGGTCGGGGATCTTGAACACCGGGGAGCTGTTTTTT. Residues: CATSPQRGSGILNTGELFF.

The rearrangement joins TRBV30 to TRBJ2-7; tentatively, D is TRBD1 (6 bases). The CDR3 has 13 amino acids. Germline CDR1 and CDR2: GTSNPN and SVGIG (reference sequence). Trimming removed 4 bases at V and 7 bases at J, with 17 bases between. CDR3 residues: CAWKFGRGWEQYF. The CDR3 DNA reads as TGTGCCTGGAAGTTTGGCAGGGGTTGGGAGCAGTACTTC.

This chain links TRBV5-1 with TRBJ2-1; TRBD2 might be the D (5 bases). V lost 4 bases and J lost 4, with 12 bases in between. The CDR3 loop spans 14 amino acids. Per the germline V gene, CDR1 is SGHRS and CDR2 is YFSETQ. The CDR3: CASSPEAEYNEQFF. CDR3 sequence (DNA): TGCGCCAGCAGCCCCGAAGCGGAATACAATGAGCAGTTCTTC.

V and J are TRBV19 and TRBJ2-3; D perhaps matches TRBD2 (5 bases). This CDR3 contains 14 residues. CDR1 is LNHDA and CDR2 is SQIVND in the germline V gene (reference sequence). Trimming pared 3 bases from V and 4 bases from J, leaving 11 bases between. This CDR3 is CASSIQRLPDTQYF. The CDR3, as DNA: TGTGCCAGTAGTATTCAGAGACTACCAGATACGCAGTATTTT.

This clone was found a few times. The chain combines TRBV7-8 with TRBJ1-1; D not certain. CDR3 size: 11 residues. V was shortened by 5 bases and J by 8 bases, with 9 bases between the two germline ends. The germline gives CDR1 SGHVS, CDR2 FQNEAQ. CDR3 amino acids: CASSPLEEAFF. DNA for the CDR3: TGTGCCAGCAGCCCACTTGAGGAAGCTTTCTTT.

This chain uses TRBV7-9 with TRBJ1-2; no clear D. The V and J ends lost 4 bases and 1 base respectively, with 10 bases between them. The V gene's germline CDR1 is SEHNR and CDR2 FQNEAQ (reference sequence). The CDR3 totals 14 residues. The DNA for the CDR3 is TGTGCCAGCAGCTCCCATTCGGGTAACTATGGCTACACCTTC. It translates to CASSSHSGNYGYTF.

The genes are TRBV29-1 and TRBJ2-7; 14 nucleotides match TRBD2. The germline V gene encodes CDR1 SQVTM and CDR2 ANQGSEA. The CDR3 is 15 amino acids. Germline trimming cut 7 bases from V and 1 base from J; bases unmatched to any gene: 6. The CDR3 protein is CSAQGLAGESYEQYF. As DNA, the CDR3 is TGCAGCGCGCAGGGACTAGCGGGAGAGTCCTACGAGCAGTACTTC.

As for this clone: Additional DNA sequences in this sample encode the identical CDR3. The chain uses TRBV3-1 (or the pseudogene TRBV3-2) and TRBJ2-1; 7 nucleotides agree with TRBD1. The CDR3 is 13 amino acids. V was clipped by 1 base and J by 7 bases; unmatched bases: 1. Germline V gene sequence: CDR1 LGHDT, CDR2 YNNKEL (reference sequence). This CDR3 reads CASSQGRGNEQFF. CDR3 nucleotide sequence: TGTGCCAGCAGCCAAGGCAGGGGGAATGAGCAGTTCTTC.